This T cell receptor beta chain was sequenced in a study of CD8 T cells in Susac syndrome. The study sequenced TCR beta in blood CD8+ and CD4+ T cells. The CDR3 length is 13 residues. Trimming stripped 6 bases from V and 7 bases from J, with 15 bases between. CDR1 is SQVTM and CDR2 is ANQGSEA in the germline V gene. Random hexamers primed reverse transcription of about 0.45 to 1 ug RNA. TCRdb re-called the immunoSEQ multiplex PCR reads through MiXCR, storing one row per CDR3 protein. The sample lists approximately 190,000 distinct CDR3 sequences; approximately 93% were seen once. This TCR was sampled from a human donor in good health. Sequencing was performed on CD4+ T cells from PBMCs. The rearrangement links TRBV29-1 to TRBJ1-4; weak D call: TRBD1 (5 bases). The CDR3: CSVGVSGREKLFF. Here the CDR3 DNA reads TGCAGCGTCGGGGTCTCAGGGCGTGAAAAACTGTTTTTT.